This T cell receptor beta chain comes out of a study of tumor and adjacent non-tumor tissue in lung cancer. Whole-study findings and limits: TCR diversity was significantly greater in tumor than normal lung tissue.

TCRbeta libraries were built with three rounds of nested PCR, modified from ARM-PCR. TCRdb re-called the multiplex PCR reads with MiXCR, one entry per CDR3 protein. The sample has 60,000 to 65,000 distinct CDR3 sequences, about 63% seen once. RNA was extracted from bulk tissue without any cell sorting. This non-tumor lung sample came from over 3 cm beyond the tumor edge. Ten or more counts support this clonotype. Its antigen is undetermined. The source material was distant non-tumor lung tissue. This receptor was identified in a man between 65 and 80 years old with non-small cell lung cancer.

In DNA form, the CDR3 reads TGCAGCGTTCCCCCGGGACAGAGCTACGAGCAGTACTTC. Protein product: CSVPPGQSYEQYF. The chain is built from TRBV29-1 and TRBJ2-7; 7 bases match TRBD1. Trimming took 5 bases from V and 3 from J; bases not matched to a gene: 7. Per germline, CDR1 SQVTM and CDR2 ANQGSEA. The CDR3 totals 13 residues.